A single T cell receptor (beta chain) is shown here with its context. Its antigen is not known. This entry comes from a study of stem cell transplantation in POMP-related autoinflammatory disease. Overall study findings and caveats: Patients with PRAID showed a restricted number of unique TRB V-J gene pairings.

Looked up from germline, CDR1 is SGHAT and CDR2 is FQNNGV. The CDR3 contains 17 residues. Trimming took 1 base from V and 0 from J, leaving 10 bases between them. Using immunoSEQ multiplex PCR, the repertoire was profiled, and TCRdb retains in-frame clones only, with some absent. Here the sample spans 20,000 to 30,000 clones, roughly 80% being singletons. The source is a human donor with POMP-related autoinflammation and immune dysregulation (PRAID). Sequenced here: CD4+ T cells from PBMCs, sampled before stem cell transplantation. The J gene is TRBJ2-6, the V gene TRBV11-2; TRBD1 is a possible D gene (5 bases). In DNA, the CDR3 is TGTGCCAGCAGCTTAGGCAGGGTCCCCTCTGGGGCCAACGTCCTGACTTTC. It codes for CASSLGRVPSGANVLTF.